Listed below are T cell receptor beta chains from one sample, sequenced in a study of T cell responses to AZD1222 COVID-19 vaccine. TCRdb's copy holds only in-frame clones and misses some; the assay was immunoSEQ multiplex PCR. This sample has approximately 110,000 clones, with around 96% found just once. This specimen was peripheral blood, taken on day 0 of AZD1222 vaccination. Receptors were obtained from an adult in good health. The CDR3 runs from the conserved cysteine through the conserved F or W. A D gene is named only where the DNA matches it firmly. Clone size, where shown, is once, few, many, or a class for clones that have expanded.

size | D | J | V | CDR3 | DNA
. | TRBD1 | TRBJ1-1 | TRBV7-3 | CASSLFRDSEAFF | TGTGCCAGCAGCTTATTTCGGGACAGTGAAGCTTTCTTT
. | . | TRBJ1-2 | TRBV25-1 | CASNERGLGYGYTF | TGTGCCAGCAACGAGAGGGGACTGGGCTATGGCTACACCTTC
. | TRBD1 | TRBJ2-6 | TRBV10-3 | CAISDPKGTGGSGANVLTF | TGTGCCATCAGTGATCCTAAAGGGACAGGGGGATCTGGGGCCAACGTCCTGACTTTC
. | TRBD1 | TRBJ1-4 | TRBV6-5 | CASSRGTGGEKLFF | TGTGCCAGCAGTCGAGGGACAGGGGGTGAAAAACTGTTTTTT
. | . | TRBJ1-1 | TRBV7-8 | CASANARVTEAFF | TGTGCCAGCGCGAACGCAAGGGTCACTGAAGCTTTCTTT
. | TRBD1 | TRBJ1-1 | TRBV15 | CATSRGPQGAAEAFF | TGTGCCACCAGCAGAGGACCTCAGGGGGCAGCGGAAGCTTTCTTT
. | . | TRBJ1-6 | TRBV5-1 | CASSFSGGNSPLHF | TGCGCCAGCAGCTTTTCGGGGGGGAATTCACCCCTCCACTTT
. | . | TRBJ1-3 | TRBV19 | CASSMDNSGNTIYF | TGTGCCAGTAGTATGGACAACTCTGGAAACACCATATATTTT
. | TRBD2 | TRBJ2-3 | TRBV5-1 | CASSLALSLKTSHTDTQYF | TGCGCCAGCAGCTTGGCATTGTCCTTGAAGACTAGCCACACAGATACGCAGTATTTT
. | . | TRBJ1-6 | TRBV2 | CASSEALPEGVRSPLHF | TGTGCCAGCAGTGAAGCACTTCCGGAGGGGGTCCGTTCACCCCTCCACTTT
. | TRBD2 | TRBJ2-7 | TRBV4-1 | CASSPSGTSGNRYEQYF | TGCGCCAGCAGCCCATCTGGGACTAGCGGGAACCGATACGAGCAGTACTTC
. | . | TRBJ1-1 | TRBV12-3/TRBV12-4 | CASSFGQGIEAFF | TGTGCCAGCAGTTTCGGGCAGGGAATTGAAGCTTTCTTT
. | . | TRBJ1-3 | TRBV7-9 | CASSLGDLSGNTIYF | TGTGCCAGCAGCTTGGGGGACCTCTCTGGAAACACCATATATTTT
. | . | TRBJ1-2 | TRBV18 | CASSPTGKADGYTF | TGTGCCAGCTCACCGACAGGTAAAGCGGATGGCTACACCTTC
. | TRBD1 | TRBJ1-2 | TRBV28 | CASSYNKGQVRGYTF | TGTGCCAGCAGTTATAATAAAGGACAGGTCCGTGGCTACACCTTC
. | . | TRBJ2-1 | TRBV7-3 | CASSLDSYNEQFF | TGTGCCAGCAGCTTAGATTCCTACAATGAGCAGTTCTTC
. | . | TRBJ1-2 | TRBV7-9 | CASSLEAGNYGYTF | TGTGCCAGCAGCCTAGAGGCAGGGAACTATGGCTACACCTTC
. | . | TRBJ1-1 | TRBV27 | CASSLLGDSPNTEAFF | TGTGCCAGCAGTTTATTGGGGGACTCCCCGAACACTGAAGCTTTCTTT
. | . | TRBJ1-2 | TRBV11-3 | CASSLEEGIGGYTF | TGTGCCAGCAGCTTAGAGGAGGGCATTGGCGGCTACACCTTC
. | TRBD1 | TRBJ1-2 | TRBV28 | CASTEAGTGVAFYGYTF | TGTGCCAGCACCGAAGCCGGGACAGGGGTGGCCTTCTATGGCTACACCTTC
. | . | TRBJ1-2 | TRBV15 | CATSRDRGWGYTF | TGTGCCACCAGCAGAGACCGGGGTTGGGGCTACACCTTC
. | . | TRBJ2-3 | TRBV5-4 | CASSATSGTQYF | TGTGCCAGCAGTGCCACATCAGGTACGCAGTATTTT
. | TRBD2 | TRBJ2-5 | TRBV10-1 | CASSESGRETQYF | TGCGCCAGCAGTGAGAGCGGGAGGGAGACCCAGTACTTC
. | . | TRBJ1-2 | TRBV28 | CASSLSGRVGTF | TGTGCCAGCAGTTTATCGGGAAGGGTCGGCACCTTC
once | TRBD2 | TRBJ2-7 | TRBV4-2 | CASSPGSGSGSYEQYF | TGTGCCAGCAGCCCCGGCTCCGGAAGCGGGAGCTACGAGCAGTACTTC
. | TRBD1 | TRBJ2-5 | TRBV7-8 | CASSPYRGPTETQYF | TGTGCCAGCAGCCCTTACAGGGGCCCCACGGAGACCCAGTACTTC
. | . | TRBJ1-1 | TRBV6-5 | CASSMGPGTEAFF | TGTGCCAGCTCCATGGGGCCGGGCACTGAAGCTTTCTTT
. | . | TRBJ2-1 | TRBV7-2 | CASSLEVGRHEQFF | TGTGCCAGCAGCTTAGAGGTCGGGCGTCATGAGCAGTTCTTC
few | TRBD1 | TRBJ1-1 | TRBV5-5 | CASRLRTGGTTEAFF | TGTGCCAGCAGACTGAGGACAGGGGGCACCACTGAAGCTTTCTTT
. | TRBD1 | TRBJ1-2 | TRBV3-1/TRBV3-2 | CASSPRDRGAGYTF | TGTGCCAGCAGCCCCCGGGACAGGGGAGCTGGCTACACCTTC
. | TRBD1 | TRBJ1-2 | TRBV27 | CASSSPFRDRGRGYTF | TGTGCCAGCAGTTCTCCGTTCCGGGACAGGGGTCGGGGCTACACCTTC
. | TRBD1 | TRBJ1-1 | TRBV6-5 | CASKDRATNTEAFF | TGTGCCAGCAAAGACAGGGCAACGAACACTGAAGCTTTCTTT
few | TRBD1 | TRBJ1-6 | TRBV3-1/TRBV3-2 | CASSPGQSSSPLHF | TGTGCCAGCAGCCCGGGACAGTCGAGCTCACCCCTCCACTTT
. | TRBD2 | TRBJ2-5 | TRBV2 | CASEERSGVSQETQYF | TGTGCCAGTGAAGAGAGGAGCGGGGTTAGCCAAGAGACCCAGTACTTC
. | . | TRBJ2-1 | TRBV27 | CASSLKLGGNEQFF | TGTGCCAGCAGTTTGAAGTTAGGGGGCAATGAGCAGTTCTTC
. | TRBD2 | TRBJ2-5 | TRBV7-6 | CASSPRSGMGDF | TGTGCCAGCAGCCCCCGGAGCGGGATGGGGGACTTC
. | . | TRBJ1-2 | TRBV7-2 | CASSLGGVRGYTF | TGTGCCAGCAGCTTAGGTGGGGTTAGGGGCTACACCTTC
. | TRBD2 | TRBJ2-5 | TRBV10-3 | CAISDPAGSQETQYF | TGTGCCATCAGTGATCCAGCGGGGAGCCAAGAGACCCAGTACTTC
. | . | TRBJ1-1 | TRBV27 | CASSSIGGENRNTEAFF | TGTGCCAGCAGTTCGATCGGGGGGGAAAACCGGAACACTGAAGCTTTCTTT
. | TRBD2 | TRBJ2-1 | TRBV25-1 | CASSEGLAGGNEQFF | TGTGCCAGCAGTGAAGGACTAGCGGGGGGGAATGAGCAGTTCTTC
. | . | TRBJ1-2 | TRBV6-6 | CASSYGGYTF | TGTGCCAGCAGTTACGGCGGCTACACCTTC
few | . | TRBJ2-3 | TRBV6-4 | CASSGGAGTDTQYF | TGTGCCAGCAGTGGTGGGGCAGGCACAGATACGCAGTATTTT
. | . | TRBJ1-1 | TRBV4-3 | CASSQGRASEAFF | TGCGCCAGCAGCCAAGGGAGGGCGTCAGAAGCTTTCTTT
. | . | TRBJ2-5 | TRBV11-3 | CASSPDWGQETQYF | TGTGCCAGCAGCCCAGACTGGGGTCAAGAGACCCAGTACTTC
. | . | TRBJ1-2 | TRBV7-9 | CASSGGWIGGYTF | TGTGCCAGCAGCGGGGGGTGGATTGGAGGCTACACCTTC
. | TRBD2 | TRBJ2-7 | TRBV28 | CASSLSGRNYEQYF | TGTGCCAGCAGTCTTAGCGGGAGGAACTACGAGCAGTACTTC
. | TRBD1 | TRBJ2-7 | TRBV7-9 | CASSHGTPGQGYEQYF | TGTGCCAGCAGCCATGGGACTCCGGGACAGGGCTACGAGCAGTACTTC
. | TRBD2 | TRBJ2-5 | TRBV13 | CASSWVSGGTRETQYF | TGTGCCAGCAGCTGGGTTAGCGGGGGGACCCGAGAGACCCAGTACTTC
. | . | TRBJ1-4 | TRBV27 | CASSSGVGLTEKLFF | TGTGCCAGCAGCTCAGGCGTCGGGTTGACTGAAAAACTGTTTTTT
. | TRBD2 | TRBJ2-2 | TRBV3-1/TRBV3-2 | CASSRLIAGHNTGELFF | TGTGCCAGCAGCCGTCTTATAGCGGGGCATAACACCGGGGAGCTGTTTTTT